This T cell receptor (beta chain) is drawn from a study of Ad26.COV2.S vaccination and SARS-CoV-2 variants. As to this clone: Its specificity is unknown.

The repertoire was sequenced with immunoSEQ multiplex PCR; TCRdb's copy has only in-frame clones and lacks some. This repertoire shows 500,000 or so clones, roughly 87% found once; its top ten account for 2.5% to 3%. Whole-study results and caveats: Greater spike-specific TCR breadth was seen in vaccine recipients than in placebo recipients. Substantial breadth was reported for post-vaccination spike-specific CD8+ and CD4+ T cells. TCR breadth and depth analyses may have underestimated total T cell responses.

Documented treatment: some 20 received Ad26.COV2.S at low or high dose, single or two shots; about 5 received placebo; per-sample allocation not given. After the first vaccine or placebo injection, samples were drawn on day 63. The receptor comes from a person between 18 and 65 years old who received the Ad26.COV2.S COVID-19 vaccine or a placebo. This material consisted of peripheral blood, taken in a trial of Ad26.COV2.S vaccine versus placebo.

CDR3 region: CAWSPGYSGNTIYF. CDR3 DNA sequence: TGTGCCTGGAGTCCAGGCTACTCTGGAAACACCATATATTTT. The chain is built from TRBV30 and TRBJ1-3; D gene uncertain. The germline CDR1 and CDR2 sequences are GTSNPN and SVGIG (reference sequence). This CDR3 has 14 amino acids. V lost 2 bases to trimming and J lost 0 bases, with 8 bases between them.